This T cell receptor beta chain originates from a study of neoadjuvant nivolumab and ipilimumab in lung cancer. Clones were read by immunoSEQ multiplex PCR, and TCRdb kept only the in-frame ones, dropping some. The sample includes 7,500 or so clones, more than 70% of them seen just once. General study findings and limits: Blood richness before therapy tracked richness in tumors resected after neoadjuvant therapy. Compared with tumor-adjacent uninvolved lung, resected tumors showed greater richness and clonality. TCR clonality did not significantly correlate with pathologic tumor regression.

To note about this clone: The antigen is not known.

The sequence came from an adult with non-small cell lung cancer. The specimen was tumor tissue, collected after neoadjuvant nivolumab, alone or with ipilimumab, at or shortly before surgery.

The CDR3 spells CASSPLRRGRGYTF. CDR3 sequence (DNA): TGTGCCAGCAGCCCTCTTCGACGGGGGCGCGGCTACACCTTC. This chain joins TRBV7-3 and TRBJ1-2; D perhaps matches TRBD1 (6 bases). The CDR3 contains 14 residues. Germline V CDR1 and CDR2: SGHTA, FQGTGA. The germline V and J ends were trimmed by 5 bases and 8 bases, with 18 bases remaining between them.